The 30 T cell receptor beta chains below were found in one sample sequenced in a study of beta chain features in type 1 diabetes. Investigators reverse transcribed all isolated RNA, so they sequenced expressed TCRB transcripts. Sequencing was performed with immunoSEQ multiplex PCR; in TCRdb, only in-frame clones are kept and a portion is missing. The sample includes roughly 700,000 clones, roughly 13% seen only once; the top ten take less than 0.025%. Antigens of these TCRs are unknown. Whole-study results and caveats: Shorter TCRB CDR3s, moderately but significantly so, were found in Type 1 diabetes patients in all four CD4+ subsets.

The material sequenced was naive CD4+ T cells from blood. The receptors derive from a young man with type 1 diabetes.

The V gene is TRBV5-1, the J gene TRBJ2-5; D is ambiguous. This CDR3 is built from 15 residues. The V gene lost 0 bases and the J gene lost 1 base, with 10 bases spanning the gap. Germline V gene lookup returns CDR1 SGHRS and CDR2 YFSETQ. The CDR3 loop is CASSLEIWRQETQYF. Here the CDR3 DNA reads TGCGCCAGCAGCTTGGAAATATGGCGCCAAGAGACCCAGTACTTC.

This clone appeared a few times. This chain links TRBV30 with TRBJ1-1; D unresolved. Germline V CDR1 and CDR2: GTSNPN, SVGIG (reference sequence). V lost 1 base to trimming and J lost 5 bases, with 5 bases between them. The CDR3 has 11 amino acids. This CDR3 reads CAWSGRTEAFF. The CDR3 nucleotides read TGTGCCTGGAGTGGAAGGACTGAAGCTTTCTTT.

In DNA, the CDR3 is TGTGCCAGCAGCCCGCGGACAGGGCCAGACTACGAGCAGTACTTC. Translated: CASSPRTGPDYEQYF. This rearrangement joins TRBV13 to TRBJ2-7; 8 bases line up with TRBD1. CDR3 length: 15 amino acids. CDR1 is PRHDT, CDR2 FYEKMQ, per germline (reference sequence). Trimming cost V 5 bases and J 3 bases; bases outside gene matches: 9.

This clone came up a few times. The sample contains more than one DNA sequence encoding this CDR3. The chain is built from TRBV30 and TRBJ1-2; D gene unclear. The CDR3 sequence is 11 residues long. Trimming cost V 3 bases and J 5 bases, with 7 bases left between them. The V gene's germline CDR1 is GTSNPN and CDR2 SVGIG (reference sequence). CDR3 sequence (DNA): TGTGCCTGGAGCCTAGGGTATGGCTACACCTTC. This sequence encodes CAWSLGYGYTF.

The chain couples TRBV9 to TRBJ1-3; D is ambiguous. CDR1 is SGDLS and CDR2 is YYNGEE in the germline V gene. V was pared by 1 base and J by 0 bases, with 14 bases between. The CDR3 length is 17 residues. The CDR3: CASSVLSDLSSGNTIYF. CDR3 coding DNA: TGTGCCAGCAGCGTATTGTCCGACCTAAGCTCTGGAAACACCATATATTTT.

The chain is built from TRBV30 and TRBJ1-1; unclear D gene. The CDR3 has 13 residues. Trimming took off 5 bases at V and 4 bases at J, with 14 bases between the two ends. CDR1 GTSNPN and CDR2 SVGIG come from the germline V gene (reference sequence). CDR3 residues: CAWDGKRGTEAFF. The CDR3, as DNA: TGTGCCTGGGACGGGAAACGGGGCACTGAAGCTTTCTTT.

There are a few counts of this clone. The genes are TRBV9 and TRBJ1-2; 8 nucleotides agree with TRBD1. The CDR3 consists of 15 residues. Per the germline V gene, CDR1 is SGDLS and CDR2 is YYNGEE. With V trimmed by 5 bases and J by 1 base, 7 bases remained unmatched. The CDR3 here is CASRSGQGSNYGYTF. As DNA, the CDR3 is TGTGCCAGCAGATCTGGACAGGGCAGTAACTATGGCTACACCTTC.

The rearrangement joins TRBV5-1 to TRBJ1-6; the match to TRBD1 covers 7 bases. This CDR3 spans 15 amino acids. The junction had 9 bases not matched to a gene; V was cut back by 4 bases and J by 8 bases. Germline-derived CDR1 and CDR2 are SGHRS and YFSETQ. CDR3 amino acids: CASSPDWQGDSPLHF. CDR3 sequence (DNA): TGCGCCAGCAGCCCGGATTGGCAGGGGGATTCACCCCTCCACTTT.

This clone appeared a few times. The J gene is TRBJ1-1, the V gene TRBV28, with D tentatively TRBD1 (6 bases). Trimming pared 6 bases from V and 4 bases from J, leaving 15 bases between. The CDR3 is 14 amino acids. Germline CDR1 and CDR2: MDHEN and SYDVKM. CDR3 protein: CASSTGAEGTEAFF. The CDR3 DNA reads as TGTGCCAGCAGCACGGGGGCGGAGGGCACTGAAGCTTTCTTT.

This rearrangement joins TRBV30 to TRBJ1-2; weak D call: TRBD1 (5 bases). The V end lost 3 bases, the J end lost 7 bases, and 15 bases lay between the germline ends. The CDR3 loop spans 13 amino acids. Germline CDR1 is GTSNPN and CDR2 is SVGIG (reference sequence). In nucleotides, the CDR3 is TGTGCCTGGAGCTGGATCCAGGGAGGTGGCTACACCTTC. As protein: CAWSWIQGGGYTF.

The rearrangement uses TRBV7-6 and TRBJ2-7, with 11 bases aligning to TRBD1. There are 16 residues in the CDR3. V trimming: 5 bases; J trimming: 5 bases; junction bases outside the gene matches: 11. Germline CDR1 reads SGHVS; CDR2 reads FNYEAQ. CDR3 coding DNA: TGTGCCAGCAGCCAACGTACCGGGACAGGGGGACACGAGCAGTACTTC. Translation gives CASSQRTGTGGHEQYF.

This clone was found a few times. This chain joins TRBV30 and TRBJ1-2, with a possible D match to TRBD1 (6 bases). The germline V gene has CDR1 GTSNPN and CDR2 SVGIG (reference sequence). Trimming cost V 0 bases and J 5 bases, with 10 bases left between them. The CDR3 is 13 residues long. The CDR3 bases are TGTGCCTGGAGTGTAGTGGGGGCGTATGGCTACACCTTC. Its protein product is CAWSVVGAYGYTF. The full variable domain, in which reference TRBV30 and TRBJ1-2 provide the parts outside the CDR3, is SQTIHQWPATLVQPVGSPLSLECTVEGTSNPNLYWYRQAAGRGLQLLFYSVGIGQISSEVPQNLSASRPQDRQFILSSKKLLLSDSGFYLCAWSVVGAYGYTFGSGTRLTVV.

The chain joins TRBV30 to TRBJ1-5; 7 positions agree with TRBD1. With 2 bases clipped from V and 0 bases from J, the junction kept 4 bases outside the gene matches. This CDR3 comprises 15 residues. CDR1 and CDR2 from the germline V gene are GTSNPN and SVGIG (reference sequence). CDR3 nucleotides: TGTGCCTGGAGTCCGGGACAGCATAGCAATCAGCCCCAGCATTTT. Translating gives CAWSPGQHSNQPQHF.

This clone has a handful of counts. J is TRBJ2-6 and V is TRBV5-1; TRBD2 matches at 13 bases. Unmatched junction bases numbered 2, after V lost 4 bases and J lost 1 base. This CDR3 contains 17 residues. The germline V gene encodes CDR1 SGHRS and CDR2 YFSETQ. CDR3 amino acids: CASSPGLAGSGANVLTF. DNA of the CDR3: TGCGCCAGCAGCCCGGGACTAGCGGGGTCTGGGGCCAACGTCCTGACTTTC.

This clone has a handful of counts. The genes are TRBV18 and TRBJ2-1; no reliable D call. The CDR3 is 13 residues long. V was shortened by 4 bases and J by 5 bases, with 9 bases between the two germline ends. Germline lookup yields CDR1 KGHSH and CDR2 LQKENI. The CDR3 region has the DNA TGTGCCAGCTCACTTCCCCAAAACAATGAGCAGTTCTTC. Translation gives CASSLPQNNEQFF.

This clone turned up a few times. The V call is TRBV28, the J call TRBJ2-1; D is unresolved. V lost 4 bases and J 4 bases, leaving 8 bases between the germline ends. Germline V gene data show CDR1 as MDHEN and CDR2 as SYDVKM. The CDR3 has 13 residues. The CDR3 loop is CASSSPGYNEQFF. The CDR3 DNA reads as TGTGCCAGCAGTTCCCCTGGGTACAATGAGCAGTTCTTC. Full variable domain (missing parts from reference TRBV28 and TRBJ2-1): DVKVTQSSRYLVKRTGEKVFLECVQDMDHENMFWYRQDPGLGLRLIYFSYDVKMKEKGDIPEGYSVSREKKERFSLILESASTNQTSMYLCASSSPGYNEQFFGPGTRLTVL.

This clone appeared a few times. This chain connects TRBV2 to TRBJ1-1, with D perhaps TRBD1 (5 bases). The CDR3 is 13 amino acids. V gave up 5 bases and J gave up 13 bases, with 20 bases separating them. CDR1 and CDR2 from the germline V gene are SNHLY and FYNNEI. The CDR3 nucleotides read TGTGCCAGCAGTCGGCGGCAAGGGGAAACGTTTTTCTTT. Translating gives CASSRRQGETFFF.

This clone was detected only a few times. The chain joins TRBV25-1 to TRBJ2-7; D is unresolved. The CDR3 is made up of 13 amino acids. Germline assignment: CDR1 MGHDK and CDR2 SYGVNS. The germline V and J ends were trimmed by 4 bases and 0 bases, with 7 bases remaining between them. The CDR3 here is CASSAAGSYEQYF. CDR3 in DNA: TGTGCCAGCAGTGCCGCAGGCTCCTACGAGCAGTACTTC.

This chain connects TRBV7-9 to TRBJ1-2, with TRBD1 as a possible D gene (5 bases). The CDR3 has 13 amino acids. V lost 5 bases to trimming and J lost 8 bases, with 15 bases between them. Germline values: CDR1 SEHNR, CDR2 FQNEAQ (reference sequence). The CDR3 reads CASSRDLERGYTF. The CDR3 DNA reads as TGTGCCAGCAGCAGGGACCTCGAGAGAGGCTACACCTTC.

The chain is built from TRBV25-1 and TRBJ1-1; 8 bases agree with TRBD1. This CDR3 spans 13 amino acids. CDR1 is MGHDK, CDR2 SYGVNS, per germline. Trimming at V came to 4 bases and at J to 6 bases, leaving 4 bases not matched to a gene. The CDR3 spells CASSARTGSEAFF. CDR3 nucleotides: TGTGCCAGCAGTGCCCGGACAGGGTCTGAAGCTTTCTTT. Supplemented by reference TRBV25-1 and TRBJ1-1, the full variable domain reads EADIYQTPRYLVIGTGKKITLECSQTMGHDKMYWYQQDPGMELHLIHYSYGVNSTEKGDLSSESTVSRIRTEHFPLTLESARPSHTSQYLCASSARTGSEAFFGQGTRLTVV.

Only a few counts were recorded for this clone. This chain joins TRBV27 and TRBJ2-7; TRBD2 aligns across 7 bases. V lost 11 bases to trimming and J lost 7 bases; unmatched junction nucleotides: 8. Germline values: CDR1 MNHEY, CDR2 SMNVEV (reference sequence). CDR3 length: 11 amino acids. This CDR3 is CASRGLGEQYF. The CDR3 nucleotides read TGTGCCTCGCGGGGGTTGGGGGAGCAGTACTTC.

The V call is TRBV7-9, the J call TRBJ2-5; TRBD2 aligns across 8 bases. Germline CDR1 and CDR2: SEHNR and FQNEAQ (reference sequence). The trim removed 1 base at V and 2 bases at J, leaving 3 bases unmatched. This CDR3 comprises 15 residues. The CDR3 reads CASSLDGTRQETQYF. The DNA for the CDR3 is TGTGCCAGCAGCTTAGATGGGACTAGGCAAGAGACCCAGTACTTC.

This clone came up a few times. The V and J genes are TRBV7-9 and TRBJ2-5; D remains ambiguous. This CDR3 spans 13 amino acids. Germline V lookup: CDR1 SEHNR, CDR2 FQNEAQ (reference sequence). V shed 2 bases and J shed 4 bases, with 8 bases lying between them. CDR3 loop: CASSLLIGETQYF. CDR3 nucleotide sequence: TGTGCCAGCAGCTTACTGATTGGAGAGACCCAGTACTTC.

The chain uses TRBV7-2 and TRBJ1-6, with D hard to call. Trimming stripped 5 bases from V and 3 bases from J, with 14 bases between. The CDR3 is 16 residues long. Germline CDR1 SGHTA, CDR2 FQGNSA. The CDR3 bases are TGTGCCAGCAGCCAAGGGAAAGCGATCTATAATTCACCCCTCCACTTT. Protein sequence: CASSQGKAIYNSPLHF.

This clone turned up a few times. The chain combines TRBV29-1 with TRBJ1-4; D gene uncertain. The CDR3 covers 15 residues. With 6 bases removed from V and 7 bases from J, the gap between germline ends came to 21 bases. CDR1 SQVTM and CDR2 ANQGSEA come from the germline V gene. The CDR3 nucleotides read TGCAGCGTACCTTCTTTCGAGGGCGCCAGTGAAAAACTGTTTTTT. This encodes CSVPSFEGASEKLFF.

This clone was picked up a small number of times. This chain uses TRBV5-1 with TRBJ2-3, with unresolved D. The CDR3 is 16 residues long. Germline V gives CDR1 SGHRS, CDR2 YFSETQ. Trimming pared 3 bases from V and 6 bases from J, leaving 20 bases between. CDR3 coding DNA: TGCGCCAGCAGCTCCCAAGAAATCCGGGCCGCGGATACGCAGTATTTT. Protein product: CASSSQEIRAADTQYF.

Turning to this clone: Different DNA sequences within this sample yield the same CDR3. The rearrangement joins TRBV5-1 to TRBJ1-1; 8 bases map to TRBD1. Germline CDR1 is SGHRS and CDR2 is YFSETQ. V gave up 2 bases and J gave up 3 bases; unmatched junction bases: 3. The CDR3 runs 14 residues. The CDR3 nucleotides read TGCGCCAGCAGCTTACAGGGGGAAGACACTGAAGCTTTCTTT. It is translated as CASSLQGEDTEAFF.

In this sample, this clone turned up a few times. This chain joins TRBV7-9 and TRBJ2-7, with D unclear. This CDR3 region has 12 residues. CDR1 and CDR2 from the germline V gene are SEHNR and FQNEAQ (reference sequence). V was trimmed by 1 base and J by 7 bases, leaving 8 bases between them. The CDR3: CASSLGVGEQYF. The CDR3 DNA reads TGTGCCAGCAGCTTAGGAGTCGGAGAGCAGTACTTC.

A few counts support this clone. V is TRBV29-1 and J is TRBJ1-1; no definite D call. The CDR3 is made up of 10 amino acids. Germline V gene data show CDR1 as SQVTM and CDR2 as ANQGSEA. V lost 7 bases to trimming and J lost 4 bases, with 7 bases between them. The CDR3 loop reads CSAGSTEAFF. CDR3 nucleotide sequence: TGCAGCGCAGGATCCACTGAAGCTTTCTTT. The full variable domain, completed using reference TRBV29-1 and TRBJ1-1, is SAVISQKPSRDICQRGTSLTIQCQVDSQVTMMFWYRQQPGQSLTLIATANQGSEATYESGFVIDKFPISRPNLTFSTLTVSNMSPEDSSIYLCSAGSTEAFFGQGTRLTVV.

In its sample, this clone was seen a few times. CDR3 DNA: TGTGCCTGGAGCTCACAGGGAGGCGATCAGCCCCAGCATTTT. Translating it yields CAWSSQGGDQPQHF. The V call is TRBV30, the J call TRBJ1-5; D might be TRBD1 (6 bases). The CDR3 covers 14 residues. Deletions cut 3 bases from V and 5 bases from J, with 14 bases between. The germline V gene encodes CDR1 GTSNPN and CDR2 SVGIG (reference sequence).